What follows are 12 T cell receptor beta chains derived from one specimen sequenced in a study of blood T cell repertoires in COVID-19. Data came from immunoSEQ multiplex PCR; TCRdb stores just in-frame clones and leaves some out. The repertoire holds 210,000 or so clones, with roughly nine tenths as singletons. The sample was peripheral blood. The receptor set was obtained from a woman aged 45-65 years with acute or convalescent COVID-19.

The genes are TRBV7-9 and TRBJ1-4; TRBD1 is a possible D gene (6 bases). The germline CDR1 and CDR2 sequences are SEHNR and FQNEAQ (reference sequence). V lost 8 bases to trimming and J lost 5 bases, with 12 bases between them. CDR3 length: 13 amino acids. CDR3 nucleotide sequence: TGTGCCAGCGTCTACAGGGAGAATGAAAAACTGTTTTTT. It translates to CASVYRENEKLFF. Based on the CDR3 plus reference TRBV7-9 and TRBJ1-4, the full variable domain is DTGVSQNPRHKITKRGQNVTFRCDPISEHNRLYWYRQTLGQGPEFLTYFQNEAQLEKSRLLSDRFSAERPKGSFSTLEIQRTEQGDSAMYLCASVYRENEKLFFGSGTQLSVL.

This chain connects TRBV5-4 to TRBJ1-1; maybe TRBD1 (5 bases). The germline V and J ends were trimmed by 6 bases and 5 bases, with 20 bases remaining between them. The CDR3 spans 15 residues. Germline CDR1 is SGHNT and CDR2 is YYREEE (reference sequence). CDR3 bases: TGTGCCAGCATCCCTTTTGGGGGAGGGAGGACTGAAGCTTTCTTT. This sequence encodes CASIPFGGGRTEAFF. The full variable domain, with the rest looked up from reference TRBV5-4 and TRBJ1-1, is ETGVTQSPTHLIKTRGQQVTLRCSSQSGHNTVSWYQQALGQGPQFIFQYYREEENGRGNFPPRFSGLQFPNYSSELNVNALELDDSALYLCASIPFGGGRTEAFFGQGTRLTVV.

In nucleotides, the CDR3 is TGTGCCAGCAGCTTAGCCCTTTATGGCTACACCTTC. This gives the protein CASSLALYGYTF. V and J are TRBV7-9 and TRBJ1-2; D not resolved. Germline CDR1 reads SEHNR; CDR2 reads FQNEAQ (reference sequence). CDR3 length: 12 residues. The V and J ends lost 0 bases and 5 bases respectively, with 4 bases between them.

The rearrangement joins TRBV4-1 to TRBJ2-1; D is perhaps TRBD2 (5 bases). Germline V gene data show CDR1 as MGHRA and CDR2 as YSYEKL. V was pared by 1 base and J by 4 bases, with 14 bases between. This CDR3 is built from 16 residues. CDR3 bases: TGCGCCAGCAGCCAAGTTGGGAGCGCCCAATACAATGAGCAGTTCTTC. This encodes CASSQVGSAQYNEQFF.

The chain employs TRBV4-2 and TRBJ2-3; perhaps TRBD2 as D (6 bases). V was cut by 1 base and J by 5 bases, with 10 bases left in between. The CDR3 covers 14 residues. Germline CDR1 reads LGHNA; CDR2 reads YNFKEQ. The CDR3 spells CASSQVGLEDTQYF. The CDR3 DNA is TGTGCCAGCAGCCAAGTGGGACTGGAAGATACGCAGTATTTT.

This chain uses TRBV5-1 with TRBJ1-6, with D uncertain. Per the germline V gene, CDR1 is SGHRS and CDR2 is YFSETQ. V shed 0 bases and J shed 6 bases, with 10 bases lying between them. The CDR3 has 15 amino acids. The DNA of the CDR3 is TGCGCCAGCAGCTTGGAGGAGGCTTCTAATTCACCCCTCCACTTT. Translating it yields CASSLEEASNSPLHF. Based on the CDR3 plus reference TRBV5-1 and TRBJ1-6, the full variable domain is KAGVTQTPRYLIKTRGQQVTLSCSPISGHRSVSWYQQTPGQGLQFLFEYFSETQRNKGNFPGRFSGRQFSNSRSEMNVSTLELGDSALYLCASSLEEASNSPLHFGNGTRLTVT.

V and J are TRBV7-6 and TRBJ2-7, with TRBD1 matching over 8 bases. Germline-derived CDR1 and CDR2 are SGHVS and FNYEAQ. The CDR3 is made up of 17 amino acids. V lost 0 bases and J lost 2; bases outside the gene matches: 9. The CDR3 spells CASSLATGTGATYEQYF. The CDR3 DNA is TGTGCCAGCAGCTTAGCTACCGGGACAGGTGCCACCTACGAGCAGTACTTC.

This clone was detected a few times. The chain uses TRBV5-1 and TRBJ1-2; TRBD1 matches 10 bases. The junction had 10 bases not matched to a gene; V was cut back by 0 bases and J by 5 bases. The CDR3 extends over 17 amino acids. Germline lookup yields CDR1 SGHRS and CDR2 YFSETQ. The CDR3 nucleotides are TGCGCCAGCAGCTTGGCCCCCGGGACAGGGGATATATATGGCTACACCTTC. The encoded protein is CASSLAPGTGDIYGYTF.

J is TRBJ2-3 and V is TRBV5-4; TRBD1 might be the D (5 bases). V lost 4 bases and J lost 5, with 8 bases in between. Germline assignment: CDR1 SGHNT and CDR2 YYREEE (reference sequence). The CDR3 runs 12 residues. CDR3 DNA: TGTGCCAGCAGCGCGCAGGGAGATACGCAGTATTTT. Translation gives CASSAQGDTQYF.

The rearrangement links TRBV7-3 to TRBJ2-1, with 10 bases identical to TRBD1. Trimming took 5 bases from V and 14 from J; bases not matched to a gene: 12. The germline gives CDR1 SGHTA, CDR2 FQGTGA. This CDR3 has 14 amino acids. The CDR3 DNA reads TGTGCCAGCAGCCTCTCGGACAGGGGGGCCATAAAGTTCTTC. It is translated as CASSLSDRGAIKFF.

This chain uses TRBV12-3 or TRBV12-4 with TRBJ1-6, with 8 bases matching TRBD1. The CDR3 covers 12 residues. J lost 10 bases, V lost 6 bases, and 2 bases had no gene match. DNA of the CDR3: TGTGCCAGCAGAGACAGGGGCTCACCCCTCCACTTT. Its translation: CASRDRGSPLHF.

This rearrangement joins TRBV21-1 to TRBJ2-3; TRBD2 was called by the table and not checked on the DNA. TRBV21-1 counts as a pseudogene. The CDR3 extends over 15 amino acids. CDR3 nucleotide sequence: TGTGCCAGCAGCAAAGGCCTCGCGGGAGGGGATACGCAGTATTTT. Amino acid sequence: CASSKGLAGGDTQYF.